This T cell receptor (beta chain) is from a study of CD8+ T cells in alopecia areata listed by TCRdb under 2018. About the investigation overall: The treated patients took part in an open-label pilot trial in which moderate-to-severe alopecia areata was treated with oral tofacitinib at 5 to 10 mg twice daily. immunoSEQ multiplex PCR using 35 Vbeta forward primers and 13 Jbeta reverse primers was used to amplify TCRbeta CDR3 regions. Biopsies were taken from tofacitinib-treated patients at baseline and again at 4 and 24 weeks into treatment, and several of those patients also had a later scalp biopsy. To study T cell clonal expansion in alopecia areata, the researchers applied high-throughput TCRbeta sequencing to both the C3H/HeJ mouse model and human patients. RNA came from the PAXgene miRNA kit for fixed scalp, the miRNeasy kit for PBMCs, and the RNeasy kit for mouse skin. Patients received tofacitinib for 6 to 18 months and were then followed off drug for 6 months to check for delayed response and recurrence. Scalp clonality was compared across normal scalp (n=4), patchy alopecia areata scalp (n=8), and alopecia totalis/universalis scalp (n=8). Human TCRbeta sequencing covered scalp tissue and sorted CD4+ and CD8+ peripheral blood T cells from patchy and totalis/universalis alopecia areata patients and healthy controls. For the treated patients, the SALT score, which quantifies what percentage of scalp surface area is affected, served as the measure of disease severity. What the authors observed across the whole study: Lesional scalp, especially in alopecia totalis/universalis, showed higher clonality and more expanded CD8+ clones than normal scalp, suggesting antigenic drive. During tofacitinib treatment, many expanded lesional clones remained in scalp and blood, and this persistence may partly explain relapse after treatment is stopped. Scalp clonality and the number of expanded CD8+ clones among the top 100 scalp clones were significantly decreased by tofacitinib. Because the treated cohort was small and had just a single nonresponder, larger studies are needed to establish links between baseline CD8+ expansion and response. Unlike mouse skin, which is dominated by gammadelta T cells, normal human skin has resident alphabeta T cells that are also sequenced, and this complicates analysis of the scalp TCR repertoire. Shared TCR sequences between patients were less evident than in mice, which may be partly attributable to HLA diversity in the patient population.

Receptor amplification or capture employed the immunoSEQ multiplex PCR assay. For TCR sequencing, RNA was extracted from every sample and reverse transcribed into cDNA to serve as template. First-strand cDNA was synthesized with SuperScript III using a 2:1 mix of oligo-dT and random hexamers. A synthetic immune receptor repertoire was used to assess amplification bias, and residual bias was removed computationally. Concerning the study's data processing: Raw reads were preprocessed to remove errors, and CDR3 was defined by IMGT conventions from the conserved cysteine to phenylalanine. To get clonality, Shannon entropy was normalized by log2 of the number of productive unique TCRs and the result was subtracted from 1. Whether scalp clones were CD4 or CD8 was inferred by matching scalp TCRbeta sequences against CD4 and CD8 repertoires sorted from blood. Here the immuneACCESS table is served through TCRdb, limited to in-frame sequences with V and J called. Missing clones are a known gap in these copies; in checked studies unresolved V genes cover under half, and the rest lacks a known reason. That table furnishes V, J and clone size, whereas the DNA furnished D and trimming. The table for this sample lists 7,400 or so clones; 60% to 75% of them were counted only once. The ten most abundant clones make up about 13% of the sample.

Note on this clone: The antigen it binds to is not known. No much larger clonotype is one base removed from it; base qualities were not supplied.

Per the publication, the time point label means: more than three weeks on oral tofacitinib. The treatment or condition label on this specimen signifies: oral pan-JAK inhibitor, 5-10 mg twice daily. From alopecia areata patients, peripheral blood was collected along with lesional scalp punch biopsies. Human scalp biopsies went straight into PAXgene tissue containers for immediate fixation. Sequences SGHTA (CDR1) and FQGTGA (CDR2) are obtained from the germline V gene. From the cysteine up to the phenylalanine, the CDR3 has a length of 13 residues. The entry retains the CDR3 DNA only, 39 bases that are in frame from base 1. Ends trimmed: V by 1 base, J by 11 bases; bases unmatched to a gene: 6.

This clonotype was sampled from a human donor with alopecia areata. The sample consisted of skin, taken at week 4, from a patient treated with tofacitinib. Here the chain combines TRBV7-3 and TRBJ1-1, and 8 junction bases match TRBD1. Here the CDR3 is given as CASSLIGTGSAFF. The nucleotide sequence reads as follows: TGTGCCAGCAGCTTAATAGGGACAGGAAGCGCTTTCTTT.